The 25 T cell receptor beta chains below all came from one sample that was sequenced in a study of T-cell memory formation after mild COVID-19. MiXCR, applied by TCRdb to the 5' RACE reads, yields one record per CDR3 protein. The repertoire has hundreds of thousands of distinct CDR3 sequences, roughly 21% of them found once; the top ten carry approximately 12%. The sample taken for sequencing was PBMCs or a T cell subset sorted from them (not recorded which). These TCRs come from an adult woman who had mild COVID-19 (a few samples of this study predate the infection). Cell type and time point are not known.

This sequence joins TRBV4-2 and TRBJ2-7, with D perhaps TRBD1 (8 bases). Germline CDR1 LGHNA, CDR2 YNFKEQ. The CDR3 totals 17 residues. Trimming removed 0 bases at V and 4 bases at J, with 19 bases between. CDR3 DNA sequence: TGTGCCAGCAGCCAAGAGAGGGGGGGGACAGGAGTTTACGAGCAGTACTTC. Amino acid sequence: CASSQERGGTGVYEQYF.

This clonotype appeared many times. This chain joins TRBV18 and TRBJ2-3; TRBD2 agrees at 14 bases. The germline gives CDR1 KGHSH, CDR2 LQKENI. The CDR3 consists of 17 residues. V lost 0 bases, J lost 1 base, and 0 bases stayed unmatched. CDR3 DNA sequence: TGTGCCAGCTCACCACCGGGACTAGCGGGGGGCACAGATACGCAGTATTTT. Translation: CASSPPGLAGGTDTQYF.

This clonotype has just a few counts. This sequence joins TRBV29-1 and TRBJ1-5; D is possibly TRBD1 (6 bases). V lost 5 bases to trimming and J lost 4 bases, with 12 bases between them. The CDR3 has 13 residues. Per germline, CDR1 SQVTM and CDR2 ANQGSEA. CDR3 amino acids: CSVRKGVNQPQHF. CDR3 nucleotides: TGCAGCGTTCGAAAGGGGGTGAATCAGCCCCAGCATTTT.

There are many counts of this clonotype. This chain uses TRBV6-5 with TRBJ1-2; D not certain. This CDR3 contains 16 residues. Trimming took 4 bases from V and 0 from J, leaving 15 bases between them. Germline V gene sequence: CDR1 MNHEY, CDR2 SVGAGI. The CDR3 is CASSSPSDATNYGYTF. The CDR3, as DNA: TGTGCCAGCAGTTCCCCCTCCGACGCAACTAACTATGGCTACACCTTC.

This clonotype was seen once. The chain joins TRBV5-5 to TRBJ1-1; no reliable D call. In germline, CDR1 is SGHKS, CDR2 YYEKEE (reference sequence). Trimming stripped 3 bases from V and 3 bases from J, with 9 bases between. The CDR3 has 13 residues. The CDR3 nucleotides read TGTGCCAGCAGCTATCAGACGGACACTGAAGCTTTCTTT. Encoded protein: CASSYQTDTEAFF.

This clonotype was found a few times. This rearrangement joins TRBV5-1 to TRBJ1-1; the match to TRBD1 covers 11 bases. CDR1 and CDR2 from the germline V gene are SGHRS and YFSETQ. V lost 4 bases to trimming and J lost 3 bases; unmatched junction nucleotides: 8. CDR3 size: 16 residues. The CDR3 region is CASSPGQGAGDTEAFF. CDR3 DNA sequence: TGCGCCAGCAGCCCAGGACAGGGGGCAGGGGACACTGAAGCTTTCTTT. The entire variable domain, with the rest obtained from reference TRBV5-1 and TRBJ1-1, is as follows: KAGVTQTPRYLIKTRGQQVTLSCSPISGHRSVSWYQQTPGQGLQFLFEYFSETQRNKGNFPGRFSGRQFSNSRSEMNVSTLELGDSALYLCASSPGQGAGDTEAFFGQGTRLTVV.

This clonotype is deemed medium-sized. The chain recombines TRBV15 with TRBJ2-3; D may be TRBD2 (6 bases). Trimming stripped 0 bases from V and 6 bases from J, with 22 bases between. Germline V gene lookup returns CDR1 LNHNV and CDR2 YYDKDF (reference sequence). The CDR3 loop spans 18 amino acids. In DNA, the CDR3 is TGTGCCACCAGCAGAGATCGATTAGGCGGGGCCGCATTTGATACGCAGTATTTT. This codes for CATSRDRLGGAAFDTQYF.

This clonotype came up a few times. The V and J genes are TRBV20-1 and TRBJ2-1; TRBD1 matches at 9 bases. V lost 3 bases and J lost 4; bases outside the gene matches: 7. The CDR3 has 15 amino acids. Germline loops: CDR1 DFQATT, CDR2 SNEGSKA (reference sequence). CDR3 residues: CSARDTGTGYNEQFF. In DNA form, the CDR3 reads TGCAGTGCTAGGGACACCGGGACAGGGTACAATGAGCAGTTCTTC.

This clonotype was found a few times. The chain uses TRBV6-2 or TRBV6-3 and TRBJ2-1; TRBD2 matches at 7 bases. The V gene's germline CDR1 is MNHEY and CDR2 SVGEGT. The CDR3 is 15 amino acids. After removal of 6 bases from V and 8 bases from J, the junction contained 13 bases not matched to a gene. This chain's CDR3 is CASRKGREGRDEQFF. For the CDR3, the DNA is TGTGCCAGCAGGAAGGGAAGGGAGGGGAGGGATGAGCAGTTCTTC.

This sequence joins TRBV19 and TRBJ1-2; D remains unclear. Germline CDR1 is LNHDA and CDR2 is SQIVND (reference sequence). The CDR3 spans 12 residues. V was pared by 2 bases and J by 8 bases, with 9 bases between. The CDR3 spells CASSIWGRGYTF. CDR3 bases: TGTGCCAGTAGTATATGGGGTCGCGGCTACACCTTC.

The chain links TRBV11-2 to TRBJ2-7, with D perhaps TRBD2 (7 bases). Trimming shortened V by 3 bases and J by 2 bases, and 11 bases separated the two germline ends. This CDR3 is built from 14 residues. Germline CDR1 reads SGHAT; CDR2 reads FQNNGV. CDR3 amino acids: CASSLGGPPYEQYF. CDR3 DNA: TGTGCCAGCAGCTTGGGGGGGCCCCCCTACGAGCAGTACTTC.

The rearrangement links TRBV14 to TRBJ1-1; TRBD1 aligns across 8 bases. The V and J ends lost 0 bases and 4 bases, in that order; junction bases with no gene match: 7. Germline CDR1 is SGHDN and CDR2 is FVKESK. This CDR3 has 16 residues. CDR3 sequence (DNA): TGTGCCAGCAGCCAAGATTGGGGACAGGTTGGCACTGAAGCTTTCTTT. As protein: CASSQDWGQVGTEAFF.

For the CDR3, the DNA is TGTGCCAGCAGCTTGGTAGTGGATCTGAACACCGGGGAGCTGTTTTTT. Translating it yields CASSLVVDLNTGELFF. The rearrangement links TRBV5-6 to TRBJ2-2; D remains ambiguous. CDR3 length: 16 residues. Trimming pared 0 bases from V and 1 base from J, leaving 10 bases between. In germline, CDR1 is SGHDT, CDR2 YYEEEE.

The sample holds a few counts of this clonotype. The chain is built from TRBV5-1 and TRBJ2-7, with 8 bases aligning to TRBD2. The CDR3 contains 15 residues. Trimming at V came to 4 bases and at J to 4 bases, leaving 10 bases not matched to a gene. From germline, CDR1 is SGHRS and CDR2 YFSETQ. Here the CDR3 DNA reads TGCGCCAGCAGCCACTCAGCGGGAGCTAAATACGAGCAGTACTTC. Its translation is CASSHSAGAKYEQYF.

In this sample, this clonotype turned up many times. J is TRBJ2-3 and V is TRBV15, with a weak D call TRBD1 (5 bases). V shed 0 bases and J shed 2 bases, with 12 bases lying between them. This CDR3 has 16 residues. CDR1 LNHNV and CDR2 YYDKDF come from the germline V gene (reference sequence). CDR3 sequence: CATSREGYRTTDTQYF. In nucleotides, the CDR3 is TGTGCCACCAGCAGAGAAGGGTACAGGACCACAGATACGCAGTATTTT. The full variable domain, with the rest looked up from reference TRBV15 and TRBJ2-3, is DAMVIQNPRYQVTQFGKPVTLSCSQTLNHNVMYWYQQKSSQAPKLLFHYYDKDFNNEADTPDNFQSRRPNTSFCFLDIRSPGLGDTAMYLCATSREGYRTTDTQYFGPGTRLTVL.

The chain carries TRBV7-2 and TRBJ2-7; 8 positions match TRBD1. The junction had 4 bases not matched to a gene; V was cut back by 3 bases and J by 3 bases. CDR1 and CDR2 (germline): SGHTA, FQGNSA. The CDR3 spans 14 residues. The CDR3 DNA follows: TGTGCCAGCAGCTTCTCGGGGACAGGCTACGAGCAGTACTTC. It encodes CASSFSGTGYEQYF.

This clonotype has a handful of counts. This rearrangement joins TRBV14 to TRBJ2-1, with D perhaps TRBD2 (5 bases). The CDR3 contains 15 residues. Germline V lookup: CDR1 SGHDN, CDR2 FVKESK. Trimming left V 0 bases short and J 11 bases short, with 17 bases between. The CDR3 loop reads CASSQEGGGFRKQFF. CDR3 nucleotides: TGTGCCAGCAGCCAAGAAGGTGGAGGCTTCCGGAAGCAGTTCTTC.

The chain couples TRBV7-6 to TRBJ2-3; the match to TRBD1 covers 9 bases. The CDR3 consists of 16 residues. Germline CDR1 and CDR2: SGHVS and FNYEAQ. V was pared by 2 bases and J by 3 bases, with 6 bases of the junction left unmatched. The CDR3 here is CASSLLPGQGTDTQYF. Here the CDR3 DNA reads TGTGCCAGCAGCTTACTACCGGGACAGGGAACAGATACGCAGTATTTT.

The DNA of the CDR3 is TGTGCCAGCAGTCAAGACAGTCCTAGCACAGATACGCAGTATTTT. It codes for CASSQDSPSTDTQYF. The rearrangement uses TRBV12-3 or TRBV12-4 and TRBJ2-3; weak D call: TRBD1 (5 bases). The CDR3 runs to 15 residues. Trimming took off 5 bases at V and 0 bases at J, with 12 bases between the two ends.

This clonotype was observed a handful of times. The V call is TRBV27, the J call TRBJ2-7; 7 bases match TRBD2. Germline CDR1 and CDR2: MNHEY and SMNVEV (reference sequence). V was pared by 4 bases and J by 3 bases, with 9 bases of the junction left unmatched. The CDR3 loop spans 15 amino acids. The CDR3 spells CASSYTSVNVYEQYF. The DNA for the CDR3 is TGTGCCAGCAGTTACACTAGCGTCAACGTCTACGAGCAGTACTTC.

The table lists this clonotype with a few counts. The chain uses TRBV4-1 and TRBJ2-5; TRBD1 is a possible D gene (5 bases). Trimming left V 0 bases short and J 3 bases short, with 11 bases between. Germline V gene data show CDR1 as MGHRA and CDR2 as YSYEKL. CDR3 length: 15 residues. CDR3 residues: CASSQDGARKETQYF. CDR3 sequence (DNA): TGCGCCAGCAGCCAAGATGGGGCCAGAAAAGAGACCCAGTACTTC.

There are a few counts of this clonotype. The chain employs TRBV6-5 and TRBJ2-1, with D unresolved. This CDR3 contains 11 residues. The V gene lost 2 bases and the J gene lost 8 bases, with 4 bases spanning the gap. Germline V gene lookup returns CDR1 MNHEY and CDR2 SVGAGI. CDR3 nucleotides: TGTGCCAGCAGTTACGAGGATGAGCAGTTCTTC. It codes for CASSYEDEQFF.

A few counts support this clonotype. V and J are TRBV7-8 and TRBJ2-2, with D perhaps TRBD2 (7 bases). The V gene lost 5 bases and the J gene lost 5 bases, with 15 bases spanning the gap. The CDR3 consists of 15 residues. Germline V gene sequence: CDR1 SGHVS, CDR2 FQNEAQ. The CDR3 here is CASSPLAGATGELFF. The CDR3 DNA sequence: TGTGCCAGCAGCCCGCTCGCGGGGGCGACCGGGGAGCTGTTTTTT.

The chain recombines TRBV7-9 with TRBJ1-1, with D unclear. From germline, CDR1 is SEHNR and CDR2 FQNEAQ (reference sequence). Trimming stripped 0 bases from V and 6 bases from J, with 11 bases between. The CDR3 runs to 14 residues. CDR3: CASSLAFVGAEAFF. CDR3 DNA sequence: TGTGCCAGCAGCTTAGCGTTCGTGGGAGCTGAAGCTTTCTTT.

The chain uses TRBV4-2 and TRBJ2-5; 9 bases are shared with TRBD2. J was trimmed by 1 base and V by 4 bases; bases with no gene match: 7. Germline V gene lookup returns CDR1 LGHNA and CDR2 YNFKEQ. The CDR3 is 16 amino acids. CDR3 nucleotide sequence: TGTGCCAGCAGCCGACGACTAGCGGATACCCAAGAGACCCAGTACTTC. Protein: CASSRRLADTQETQYF.